This T cell receptor (beta chain) stems from a study of T-cell reconstitution after alpha-beta-depleted transplantation in children (dated by TCRdb to about 2016). Regarding the study in general: Using TCR repertoire profiling, the study quantitatively followed how T-cell immune reconstitution unfolded in children after TCRalphabeta/CD19-depleted allogeneic hematopoietic cell transplantation.

Libraries were prepared through PCR. Data came from an Illumina HiSeq 2500. Molecular barcoding was employed in the preparation of TCR libraries, with unique molecular identifiers being used to normalize TCRbeta repertoire quantification. TCRdb cleaned the public reads at Q25 with fastp, built clones with MiXCR and kept in-frame beta chains. All rows with the same CDR3 protein become a single entry with the most common DNA and genes. Present in this sample are hundreds of thousands of distinct CDR3 sequences, roughly 15% of which were seen just once. The ten largest clones represent approximately 4.5% of the sample. Concerning this clonotype itself: The specificity of this receptor is unknown. No base quality values were provided; no much bigger clone lies one nucleotide off.

Results the study describes overall, beyond this receptor: The apparently early alphabetaT-cell count recovery about two months after transplant was reportedly dependent on only several hundred rapidly expanded clones derived from non-depleted graft cells. Hyperexpanded clone frequencies declined over subsequent months; after one year, T-cell counts and TCRbeta diversity were mostly attributed to newly produced T cells. In some patients, the high TCRbeta diversity seen at day 60 was put down to recipient T cells and intrathymic progenitors that had survived conditioning.

Reading the label with the study, this specimen's treatment or condition is: allogeneic hematopoietic cell transplantation with graft depleted of TCRalphabeta T cells and CD19 B cells. Transplant recipients were children who received TCRalphabeta/CD19-depleted allogeneic hematopoietic cell grafts. There are 17 amino acids in the CDR3, from cysteine to phenylalanine inclusive. CDR3 DNA only is kept here, 51 bases in frame from base 1. The V end loses 0 bases and the J end loses 2 bases, and a stretch of 17 bases separates them. The germline V gene specifies LGHNA as CDR1 and YNFKEQ as CDR2. This sequence originates from a male patient younger than 18 who had a stem cell transplant for acute lymphoblastic leukemia, so the T cells may come from the graft donor. The sample was PBMCs, mostly from graft donor cells, taken 360 days after TCRalphabeta/CD19-depleted stem cell transplant. The chain employs TRBV4-2 and TRBJ2-7; D gene: possibly TRBD1, on 5 matching bases. DNA sequence: TGTGCCAGCAGCCAAGAAAAGGGGCTTGCGCCCGCCTACGAGCAGTACTTC. This gives the protein CASSQEKGLAPAYEQYF.